What follows is one T cell receptor beta chain and its context. Its antigen is not known. The data originate from a study of T cell responses to AZD1222 COVID-19 vaccine. Germline V gene sequence: CDR1 MNHEY, CDR2 SVGAGI. Trimming took 7 bases from V and 4 from J, leaving 19 bases between them. This CDR3 comprises 15 residues. Overall study findings and caveats: Repertoire collection took place solely once the T cell response had peaked. The number of AZD1222 recipients seropositive at baseline was only five or six. Clonal diversity was possibly underestimated, and the donors were mostly white British, with more females.

Assay: immunoSEQ multiplex PCR; the TCRdb copy retains only in-frame clones and omits some. The sample contains about 100,000 clones, less than 90% of which appear only once. The source is an adult in good health. The V and J genes are TRBV6-5 and TRBJ1-2; D is uncertain. The material was peripheral blood, obtained on day 0 of AZD1222 vaccination. This CDR3 is CASTSRRYGSYGYTF. Here the CDR3 DNA reads TGTGCCAGCACCAGCCGCAGGTACGGCAGCTATGGCTACACCTTC.